Sequencing of this T cell receptor beta chain was carried out in a study of T cells in Graves' hyperthyroidism and ophthalmopathy. Amplification targeted TCR beta CDR3 regions from RNA transcripts. The primer set for the first-round RT-PCR of the TCR CDR3 was HTBI. Using its own MiXCR run on the multiplex PCR reads, TCRdb lists one record per CDR3 protein. The table includes roughly 560,000 distinct CDR3 sequences, approximately 14% detected once. With 5 bases removed from V and 2 bases from J, the gap between germline ends came to 22 bases. The length of the CDR3 is 18 residues. The V gene's germline CDR1 is MDHEN and CDR2 SYDVKM. Study-wide results and limits: In simple terms, a model built on 13 V-J features told ophthalmopathy apart from stable hyperthyroidism.

This clonotype appeared many times. Its antigen is unidentified. Inclusion characteristics of ophthalmopathy patients comprised a Clinical Activity Score of at least 3, a NOSPECS grade of at least 4, and duration under 3 months. The chain recombines TRBV28 with TRBJ1-5, with a possible D match to TRBD1 (5 bases). This receptor was identified in a woman in her forties with Graves' ophthalmopathy. Sequenced material: blood. CDR3 residues: CASSPRSGLGVGNQPQHF. As DNA, the CDR3 is TGTGCCAGCAGTCCCCGTTCCGGTTTGGGGGTTGGCAATCAGCCCCAGCATTTT.